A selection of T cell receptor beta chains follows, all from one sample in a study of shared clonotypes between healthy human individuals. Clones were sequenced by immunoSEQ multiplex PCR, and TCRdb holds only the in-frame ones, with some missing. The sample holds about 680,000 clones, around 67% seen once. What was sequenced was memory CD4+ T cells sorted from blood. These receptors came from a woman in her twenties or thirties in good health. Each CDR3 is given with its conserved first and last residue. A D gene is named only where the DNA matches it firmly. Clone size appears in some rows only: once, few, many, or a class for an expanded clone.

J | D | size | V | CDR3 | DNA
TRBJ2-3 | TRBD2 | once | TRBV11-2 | CASSPRTSGSSLTQYF | TGTGCCAGCAGCCCCAGGACTAGCGGGAGTTCTCTGACGCAGTATTTT
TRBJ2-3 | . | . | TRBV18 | CASSPGHRGTDTQYF | TGTGCCAGCTCACCAGGACACAGGGGCACAGATACGCAGTATTTT
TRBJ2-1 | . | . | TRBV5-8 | CASSLAQGSYNEQFF | TGTGCCAGCAGCTTGGCACAGGGTAGCTACAATGAGCAGTTCTTC
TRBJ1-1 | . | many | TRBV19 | CASSTGRANTEAFF | TGTGCCAGTAGTACGGGACGGGCGAACACTGAAGCTTTCTTT
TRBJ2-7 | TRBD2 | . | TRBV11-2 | CASSLDHLAAEYEQYF | TGTGCCAGCAGCTTAGATCATCTAGCGGCCGAATACGAGCAGTACTTC
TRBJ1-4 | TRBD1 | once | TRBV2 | CASSYRQGGNEKLFF | TGTGCCAGCAGTTACAGACAGGGGGGTAATGAAAAACTGTTTTTT
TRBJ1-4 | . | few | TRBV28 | CASSIQRTNEKLFF | TGTGCCAGCAGTATACAGAGGACTAATGAAAAACTGTTTTTT
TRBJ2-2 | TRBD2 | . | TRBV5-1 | CASSRGLAGLTGELFF | TGCGCCAGCAGCCGAGGACTAGCGGGACTAACCGGGGAGCTGTTTTTT
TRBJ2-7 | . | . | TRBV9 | CASSAGPSDGYEQYF | TGTGCCAGCAGCGCAGGGCCCTCAGATGGATACGAGCAGTACTTC
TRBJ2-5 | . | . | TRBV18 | CASSSNSGSQETQYF | TGTGCCAGCTCATCGAATTCAGGGAGTCAAGAGACCCAGTACTTC
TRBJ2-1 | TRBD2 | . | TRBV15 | CATKPARGSNHEQFF | TGTGCCACCAAACCGGCTCGCGGGAGTAACCATGAGCAGTTCTTC
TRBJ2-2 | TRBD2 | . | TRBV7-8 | CASSPGLAGEVGTGELFF | TGTGCCAGCAGCCCAGGACTAGCGGGGGAGGTGGGCACCGGGGAGCTGTTTTTT
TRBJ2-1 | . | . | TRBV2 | CASRSGHGLNEQFF | TGTGCCAGCAGGTCTGGGCATGGGCTTAATGAGCAGTTCTTC
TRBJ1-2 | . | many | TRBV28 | CASSLKSNYGYTF | TGTGCCAGCAGTTTAAAGTCGAACTATGGCTACACCTTC
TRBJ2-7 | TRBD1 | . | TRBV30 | CAGGQPHYEQYF | TGTGCCGGGGGACAGCCTCACTACGAGCAGTACTTC
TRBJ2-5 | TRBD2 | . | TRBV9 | CASSSSGLAGGETQYF | TGTGCCAGCAGCTCGTCGGGACTAGCGGGAGGAGAGACCCAGTACTTC
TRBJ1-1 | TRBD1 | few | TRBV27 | CASSLDQGAVTEAFF | TGTGCCAGCAGTTTAGATCAGGGGGCAGTCACTGAAGCTTTCTTT
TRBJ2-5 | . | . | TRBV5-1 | CASSSTYRDWDQETQYF | TGCGCCAGCAGCTCGACCTACAGGGACTGGGACCAAGAGACCCAGTACTTC
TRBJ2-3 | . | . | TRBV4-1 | CASSQGLGADTQYF | TGCGCCAGCAGCCAAGGACTTGGCGCAGATACGCAGTATTTT
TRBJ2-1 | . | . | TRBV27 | CASSGGAPTYNEQFF | TGTGCCAGCAGTGGGGGTGCCCCGACTTACAATGAGCAGTTCTTC
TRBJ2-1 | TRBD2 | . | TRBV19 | CASSIGLADYNEQFF | TGTGCCAGTAGTATTGGACTAGCGGACTACAATGAGCAGTTCTTC
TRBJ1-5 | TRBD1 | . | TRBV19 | CASSNYPSGQSNQPQHF | TGTGCCAGTAGTAATTACCCCTCGGGACAGAGTAATCAGCCCCAGCATTTT
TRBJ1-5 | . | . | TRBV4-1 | CASSHPDRMADQPQHF | TGCGCCAGCAGCCACCCAGACAGGATGGCGGATCAGCCCCAGCATTTT
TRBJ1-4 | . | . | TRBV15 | CATSRSRGRTNEKLFF | TGTGCCACCAGCAGATCGCGTGGCAGGACTAATGAAAAACTGTTTTTT
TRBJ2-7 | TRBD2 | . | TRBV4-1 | CASSQALAGVREQYF | TGCGCCAGCAGCCAAGCTCTAGCGGGAGTTCGCGAGCAGTACTTC
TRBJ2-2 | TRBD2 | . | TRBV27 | CASSFRSGRATGELFF | TGTGCCAGCAGTTTTAGGAGCGGGAGGGCCACCGGGGAGCTGTTTTTT
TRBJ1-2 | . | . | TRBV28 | CATQVGGDYIGYTF | TGTGCCACTCAGGTGGGGGGCGATTACATTGGCTACACCTTC
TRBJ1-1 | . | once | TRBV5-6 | CASRSLDTEAFF | TGTGCCAGCAGGTCATTAGACACTGAAGCTTTCTTT
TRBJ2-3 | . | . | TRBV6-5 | CASSYSDFLTDTQYF | TGTGCCAGCAGTTACTCGGACTTTCTCACAGATACGCAGTATTTT
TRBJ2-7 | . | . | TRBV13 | CASSTDRGEQYF | TGTGCCAGCAGCACGGACCGGGGCGAGCAGTACTTC
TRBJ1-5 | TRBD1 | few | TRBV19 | CASSIRDRASNQPQHF | TGTGCCAGTAGTATCCGGGACAGAGCCAGCAATCAGCCCCAGCATTTT
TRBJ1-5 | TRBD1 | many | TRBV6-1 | CASSEGGQGAKPQHF | TGTGCCAGCAGTGAAGGGGGACAGGGGGCTAAGCCCCAGCATTTT
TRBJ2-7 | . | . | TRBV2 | CASSEANSYEQYF | TGTGCCAGCAGTGAAGCAAACTCCTACGAGCAGTACTTC
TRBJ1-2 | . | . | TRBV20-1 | CSAPTGYGAFF | TGCAGTGCGCCGACAGGATACGGGGCTTTCTTC
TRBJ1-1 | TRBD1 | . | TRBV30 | CAWSVGDRGAFF | TGTGCCTGGAGTGTAGGGGACAGGGGTGCTTTCTTT